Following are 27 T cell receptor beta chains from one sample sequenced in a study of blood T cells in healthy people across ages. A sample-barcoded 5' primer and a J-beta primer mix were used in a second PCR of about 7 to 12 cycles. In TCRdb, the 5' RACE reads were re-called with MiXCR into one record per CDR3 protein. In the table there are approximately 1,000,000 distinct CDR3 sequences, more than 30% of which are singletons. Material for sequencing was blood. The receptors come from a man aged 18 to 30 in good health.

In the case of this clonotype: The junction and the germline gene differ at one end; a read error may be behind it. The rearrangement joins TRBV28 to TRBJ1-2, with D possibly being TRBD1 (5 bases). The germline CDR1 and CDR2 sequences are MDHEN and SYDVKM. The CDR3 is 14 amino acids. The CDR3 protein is CANSSGGGSYGYTF. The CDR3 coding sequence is TGTGCCAACAGTTCCGGTGGGGGGAGCTATGGCTACACCTTC.

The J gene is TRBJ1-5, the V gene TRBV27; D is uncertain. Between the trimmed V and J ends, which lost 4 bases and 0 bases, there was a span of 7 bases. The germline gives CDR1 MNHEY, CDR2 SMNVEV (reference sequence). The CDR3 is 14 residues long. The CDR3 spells CASSSLDSNQPQHF. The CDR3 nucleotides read TGTGCCAGCAGTTCCCTTGATAGCAATCAGCCCCAGCATTTT.

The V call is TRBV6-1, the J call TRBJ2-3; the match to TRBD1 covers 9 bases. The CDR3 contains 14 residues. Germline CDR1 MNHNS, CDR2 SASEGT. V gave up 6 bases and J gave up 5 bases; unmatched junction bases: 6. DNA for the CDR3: TGTGCCAGCAGGGGGACAGGGTTGGGAGATACGCAGTATTTT. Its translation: CASRGTGLGDTQYF.

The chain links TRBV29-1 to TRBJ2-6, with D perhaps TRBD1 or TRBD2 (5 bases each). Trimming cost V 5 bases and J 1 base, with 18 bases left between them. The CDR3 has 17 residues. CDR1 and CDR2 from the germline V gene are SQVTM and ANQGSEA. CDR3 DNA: TGCAGCGTTTTTACGGGACCTATTCTGTCTGGGGCCAACGTCCTGACTTTC. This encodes CSVFTGPILSGANVLTF. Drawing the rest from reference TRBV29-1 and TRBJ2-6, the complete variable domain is SAVISQKPSRDICQRGTSLTIQCQVDSQVTMMFWYRQQPGQSLTLIATANQGSEATYESGFVIDKFPISRPNLTFSTLTVSNMSPEDSSIYLCSVFTGPILSGANVLTFGAGSRLTVL.

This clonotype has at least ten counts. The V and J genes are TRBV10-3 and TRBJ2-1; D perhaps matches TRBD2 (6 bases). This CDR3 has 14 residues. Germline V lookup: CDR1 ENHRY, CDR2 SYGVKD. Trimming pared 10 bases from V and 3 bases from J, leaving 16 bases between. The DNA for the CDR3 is TGTGCCACGGGCGGAGGGGACCTCTACAATGAGCAGTTCTTC. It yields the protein CATGGGDLYNEQFF.

The CDR3 loop reads CASSVGLGSYNEQFF. The CDR3 DNA reads TGCGCCAGCAGCGTCGGACTAGGCTCCTACAATGAGCAGTTCTTC. The V gene is TRBV5-1, the J gene TRBJ2-1, with 7 bases matching TRBD2. The germline V gene has CDR1 SGHRS and CDR2 YFSETQ. The CDR3 has 15 residues. V trimming: 4 bases; J trimming: 0 bases; junction bases outside the gene matches: 4. The full variable domain, with the rest looked up from reference TRBV5-1 and TRBJ2-1, is KAGVTQTPRYLIKTRGQQVTLSCSPISGHRSVSWYQQTPGQGLQFLFEYFSETQRNKGNFPGRFSGRQFSNSRSEMNVSTLELGDSALYLCASSVGLGSYNEQFFGPGTRLTVL.

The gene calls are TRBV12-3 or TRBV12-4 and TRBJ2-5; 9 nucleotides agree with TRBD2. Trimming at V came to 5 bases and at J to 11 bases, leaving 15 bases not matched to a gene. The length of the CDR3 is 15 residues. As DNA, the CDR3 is TGTGCCAGCAGTCGTCTAGCGGGGACCCTCCATGAGCAGTACTTC. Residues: CASSRLAGTLHEQYF.

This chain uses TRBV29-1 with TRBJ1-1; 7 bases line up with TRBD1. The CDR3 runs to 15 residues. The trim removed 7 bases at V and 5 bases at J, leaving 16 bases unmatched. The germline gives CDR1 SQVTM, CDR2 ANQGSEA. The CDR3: CSARPQTGRVTEAFF. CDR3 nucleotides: TGCAGCGCACGACCCCAGACAGGGAGGGTAACTGAAGCTTTCTTT.

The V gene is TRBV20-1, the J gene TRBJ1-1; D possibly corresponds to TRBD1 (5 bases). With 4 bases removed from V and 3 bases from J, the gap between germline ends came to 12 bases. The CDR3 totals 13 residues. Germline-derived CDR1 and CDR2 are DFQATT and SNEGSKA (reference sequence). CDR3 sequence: CSATRGGDTEAFF. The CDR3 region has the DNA TGCAGTGCTACGAGGGGTGGAGACACTGAAGCTTTCTTT.

The CDR3 here is CASSFGDSRDEQFF. The CDR3 DNA is TGCGCCAGCAGCTTCGGGGATTCTCGGGATGAGCAGTTCTTC. The chain joins TRBV5-1 to TRBJ2-1, with D maybe TRBD2 (5 bases). Trimming took 2 bases from V and 8 from J, leaving 14 bases between them. This CDR3 contains 14 residues. Germline CDR1 and CDR2: SGHRS and YFSETQ. Complete variable domain (other parts from reference TRBV5-1 and TRBJ2-1): KAGVTQTPRYLIKTRGQQVTLSCSPISGHRSVSWYQQTPGQGLQFLFEYFSETQRNKGNFPGRFSGRQFSNSRSEMNVSTLELGDSALYLCASSFGDSRDEQFFGPGTRLTVL.

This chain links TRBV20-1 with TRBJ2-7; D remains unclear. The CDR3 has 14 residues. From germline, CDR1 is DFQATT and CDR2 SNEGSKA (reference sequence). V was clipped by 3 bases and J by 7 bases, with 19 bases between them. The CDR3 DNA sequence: TGCAGTGCTAGCCTTTTGAGCTCCTACAATGAGCAGTACTTC. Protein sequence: CSASLLSSYNEQYF.

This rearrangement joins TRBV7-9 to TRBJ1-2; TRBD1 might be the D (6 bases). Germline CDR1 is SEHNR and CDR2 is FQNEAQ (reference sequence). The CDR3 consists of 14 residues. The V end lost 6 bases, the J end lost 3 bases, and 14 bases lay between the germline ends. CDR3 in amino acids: CASSSGQTDYGYTF. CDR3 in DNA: TGTGCCAGCAGTTCCGGACAGACCGACTATGGCTACACCTTC.

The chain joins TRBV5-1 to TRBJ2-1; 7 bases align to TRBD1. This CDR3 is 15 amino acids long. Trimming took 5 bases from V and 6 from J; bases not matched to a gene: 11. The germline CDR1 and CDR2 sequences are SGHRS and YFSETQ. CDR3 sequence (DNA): TGCGCCAGCAGAAAAGTCGGTCAGGGGGTCAATGAGCAGTTCTTC. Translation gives CASRKVGQGVNEQFF.

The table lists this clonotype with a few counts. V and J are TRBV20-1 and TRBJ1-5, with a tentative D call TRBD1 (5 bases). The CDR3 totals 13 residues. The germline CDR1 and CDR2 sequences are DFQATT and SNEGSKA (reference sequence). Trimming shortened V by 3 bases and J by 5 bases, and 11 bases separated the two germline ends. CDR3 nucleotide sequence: TGCAGTGCTAGTGGGGGGAGAGATCAGCCCCAGCATTTT. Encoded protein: CSASGGRDQPQHF.

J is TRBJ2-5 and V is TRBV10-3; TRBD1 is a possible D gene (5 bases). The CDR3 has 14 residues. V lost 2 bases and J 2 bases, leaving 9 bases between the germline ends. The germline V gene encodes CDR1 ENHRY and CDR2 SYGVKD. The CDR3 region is CAISEVQGQETQYF. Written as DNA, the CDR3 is TGTGCCATCAGTGAGGTGCAGGGTCAAGAGACCCAGTACTTC.

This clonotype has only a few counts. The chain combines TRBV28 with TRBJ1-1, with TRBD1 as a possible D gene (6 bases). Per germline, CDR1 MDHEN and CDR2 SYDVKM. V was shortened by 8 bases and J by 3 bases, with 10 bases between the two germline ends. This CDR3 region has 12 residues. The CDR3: CASVKGDTEAFF. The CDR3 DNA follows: TGTGCCAGCGTAAAGGGGGACACTGAAGCTTTCTTT.

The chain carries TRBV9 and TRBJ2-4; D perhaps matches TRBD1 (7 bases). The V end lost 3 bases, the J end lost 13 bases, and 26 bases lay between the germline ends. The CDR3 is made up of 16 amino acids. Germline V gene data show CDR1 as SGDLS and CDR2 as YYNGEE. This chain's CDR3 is CASSALTGARGNEQYF. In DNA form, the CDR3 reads TGTGCCAGCAGCGCCCTAACAGGGGCTCGGGGGAATGAGCAGTACTTC.

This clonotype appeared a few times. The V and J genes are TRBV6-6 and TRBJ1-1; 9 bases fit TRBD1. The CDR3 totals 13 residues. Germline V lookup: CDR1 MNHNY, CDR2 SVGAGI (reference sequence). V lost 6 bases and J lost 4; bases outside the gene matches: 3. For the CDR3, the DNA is TGTGCCAGCAGGACGGGACAGGGCACTGAAGCTTTCTTT. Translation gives CASRTGQGTEAFF.

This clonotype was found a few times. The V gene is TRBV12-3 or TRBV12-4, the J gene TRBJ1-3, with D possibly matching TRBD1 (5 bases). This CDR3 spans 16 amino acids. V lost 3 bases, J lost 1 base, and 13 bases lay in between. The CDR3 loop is CASSLVDGGSGNTIYF. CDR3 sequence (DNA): TGTGCCAGCAGTTTGGTTGATGGGGGTTCTGGAAACACCATATATTTT.

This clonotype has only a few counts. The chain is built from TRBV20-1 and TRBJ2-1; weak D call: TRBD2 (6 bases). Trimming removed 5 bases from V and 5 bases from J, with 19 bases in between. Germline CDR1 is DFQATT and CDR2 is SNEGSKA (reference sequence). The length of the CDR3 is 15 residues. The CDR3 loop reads CSAAAGTGVNNEQFF. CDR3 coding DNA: TGCAGTGCTGCGGCCGGGACGGGGGTTAACAATGAGCAGTTCTTC.

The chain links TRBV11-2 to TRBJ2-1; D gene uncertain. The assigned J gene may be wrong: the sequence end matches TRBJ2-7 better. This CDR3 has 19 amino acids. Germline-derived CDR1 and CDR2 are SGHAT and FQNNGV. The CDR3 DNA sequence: TGTGCCAGCAGCTTAGATGTCAGACATATTAGGTCCTCATACAATGAGCAGTACTTC. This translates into CASSLDVRHIRSSYNEQYF.

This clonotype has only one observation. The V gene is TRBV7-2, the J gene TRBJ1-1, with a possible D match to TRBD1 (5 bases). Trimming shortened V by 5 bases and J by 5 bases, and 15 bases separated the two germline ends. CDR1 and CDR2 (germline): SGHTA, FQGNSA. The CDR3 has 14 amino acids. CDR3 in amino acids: CASSAGTESTEAFF. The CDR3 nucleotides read TGTGCCAGCAGCGCTGGGACGGAGAGTACTGAAGCTTTCTTT.

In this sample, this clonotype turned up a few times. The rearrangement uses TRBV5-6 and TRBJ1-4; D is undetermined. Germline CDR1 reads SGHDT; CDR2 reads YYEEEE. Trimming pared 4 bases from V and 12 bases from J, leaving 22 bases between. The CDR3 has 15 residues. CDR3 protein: CASSRSFTSNHQLFF. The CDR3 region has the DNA TGTGCCAGCAGCCGGTCTTTCACATCCAACCACCAACTGTTTTTT.

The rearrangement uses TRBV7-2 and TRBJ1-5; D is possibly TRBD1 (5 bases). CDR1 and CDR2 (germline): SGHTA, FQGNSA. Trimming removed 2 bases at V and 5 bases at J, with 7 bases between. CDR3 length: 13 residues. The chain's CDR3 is CASSLFRDQPQHF. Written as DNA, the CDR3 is TGTGCCAGCAGCTTATTCAGGGATCAGCCCCAGCATTTT.

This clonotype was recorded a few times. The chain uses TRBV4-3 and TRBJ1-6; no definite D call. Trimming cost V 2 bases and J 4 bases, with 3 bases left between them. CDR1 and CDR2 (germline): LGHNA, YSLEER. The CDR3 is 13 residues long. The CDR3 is CASSQSYNSPLHF. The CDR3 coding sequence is TGCGCCAGCAGCCAATCTTATAATTCACCCCTCCACTTT.

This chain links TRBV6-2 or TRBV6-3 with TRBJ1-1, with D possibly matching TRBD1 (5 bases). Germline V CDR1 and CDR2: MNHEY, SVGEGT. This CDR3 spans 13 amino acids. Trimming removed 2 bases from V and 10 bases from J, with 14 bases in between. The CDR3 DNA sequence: TGTGCCAGCAGTTACAAGGTCAGGGTCCGAGCTTTCTTT. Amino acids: CASSYKVRVRAFF.

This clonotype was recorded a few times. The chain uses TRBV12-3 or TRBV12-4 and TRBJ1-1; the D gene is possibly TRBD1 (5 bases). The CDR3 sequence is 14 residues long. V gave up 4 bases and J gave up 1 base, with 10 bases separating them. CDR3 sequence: CASSSQGKNTEAFF. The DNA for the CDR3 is TGTGCCAGCAGTTCCCAGGGTAAGAACACTGAAGCTTTCTTT.